The entry below gives a single T cell receptor beta chain sequence along with its context. This record comes from a study of blood T cell repertoires in COVID-19. About the research overall: In each case, the material was cDNA or gDNA derived from T cells, B-cell-depleted T cells, or PBMCs.

Profiling relied on immunoSEQ multiplex PCR, and the TCRdb table lists in-frame clones only, not all of them. The table lists about 46,000 clones, around 90% of them singletons. There are 15 residues in the CDR3. Trimming pared 0 bases from V and 0 bases from J, leaving 12 bases between. Germline CDR1 and CDR2: GTSNPN and SVGIG (reference sequence). Specimen: peripheral blood. The V call is TRBV30, the J call TRBJ2-7, with a weak D call TRBD2 (7 bases). The TCR sequence derives from a man in his forties or fifties with acute or convalescent COVID-19. The CDR3 nucleotides read TGTGCCTGGAGTGTAGGGCGGGGGCACTCCTACGAGCAGTACTTC. Protein product: CAWSVGRGHSYEQYF.